Given below is one T cell receptor (beta chain) in context. This record belongs to a study of T-cell reconstitution after alpha-beta-depleted transplantation in children. CDR1 and CDR2 from the germline V gene are MNHEY and SVGEGT. This CDR3 contains 23 residues. The V and J ends lost 0 bases and 2 bases, in that order; junction bases with no gene match: 22. The authors prepared the TCRbeta library with unique molecular identifiers. TCRdb reanalysed the PCR reads using MiXCR and keeps one entry per CDR3 protein. Among 250,000 to 400,000 distinct CDR3 sequences listed, 23% were seen once. This receptor was taken from a male patient between 10 and 17 years old who had a stem cell transplant for acute lymphoblastic leukemia, so the T cells may come from the graft donor. The chain carries TRBV6-2 or TRBV6-3 and TRBJ2-1; 10 bases are a match to TRBD2. The sequencing here drew on PBMCs, mostly from graft donor cells, taken 180 days after TCRalphabeta/CD19-depleted stem cell transplant. In DNA, the CDR3 is TGTGCCAGCAGTTACTCGAAAGGTCCTATTAGCGGGAGGAGATTCTTTGCCTACAATGAGCAGTTCTTC. Its protein product is CASSYSKGPISGRRFFAYNEQFF.